A selection of T cell receptor beta chains follows, all from one sample in a study of shared clonotypes between healthy human individuals. Some clones are missing from TCRdb's copy, which holds only in-frame ones; the method was immunoSEQ multiplex PCR. Of 800,000 or so clones listed, 96% were seen once; the top ten hold around 0.21%. The source material was naive CD8+ T cells sorted from blood. The receptors originated from a young man in good health. The CDR3 runs from the conserved cysteine through the conserved F or W. A D gene is named only where the DNA matches it firmly. Size values are once, few and many counts, or a class for expanded clones, and some rows have none.

D	length	size	V	J	DNA	CDR3
TRBD1	14	.	TRBV7-9	TRBJ2-7	TGTGCCAGCAGCTCGAGACAGGGAGCCTACGAGCAGTACTTC	CASSSRQGAYEQYF
TRBD1	15	.	TRBV5-6	TRBJ2-1	TGTGCCAGCAGCCCCCGGCAGGGGGCCTACAATGAGCAGTTCTTC	CASSPRQGAYNEQFF
TRBD2	14	.	TRBV9	TRBJ2-7	TGTGCCTGTTCACGTGGCAGCGGGAGGGACGAGCAGTACTTC	CACSRGSGRDEQYF
.	11	.	TRBV27	TRBJ2-7	TGTGCCAGCAGTCCGGGATACGAGCAGTACTTC	CASSPGYEQYF
.	13	once	TRBV2	TRBJ2-5	TGTGCCAGCAGTTCAGGGTTCCAAGAGACCCAGTACTTC	CASSSGFQETQYF
TRBD1	15	.	TRBV28	TRBJ1-5	TGTGCCAGCAGCGGCGACAGGGTAGTTATTCAGCCCCAGCATTTT	CASSGDRVVIQPQHF
.	14	.	TRBV30	TRBJ2-7	TGTGCCTGGAGCGACGGATTGGGGGCTTACGAGCAGTACTTC	CAWSDGLGAYEQYF
.	14	.	TRBV18	TRBJ2-3	TGTGCCAGCTCACCCTCAATAGCTGTTGATACGCAGTATTTT	CASSPSIAVDTQYF
.	13	.	TRBV6-5	TRBJ1-1	TGTGCCAGCAACTTCCGGATGGGAACTGAAGCTTTCTTT	CASNFRMGTEAFF
TRBD2	20	once	TRBV6-9	TRBJ2-1	TGTGCCAGCAGTCCCGGACTAGCGGGAGGCCCCTTTGCCGCCTACAATGAGCAGTTCTTC	CASSPGLAGGPFAAYNEQFF
.	14	.	TRBV19	TRBJ2-7	TGTGCCAGTAGTCTGTGGGACGGACCCTACGAGCAGTACTTC	CASSLWDGPYEQYF
TRBD2	14	.	TRBV29-1	TRBJ2-5	TGCAGCGTTGTGATGGCGGGAGGCGGGGAGACCCAGTACTTC	CSVVMAGGGETQYF
.	13	.	TRBV19	TRBJ1-1	TGTGCCAGTATCCCCCGGGACGTCACTGAAGCTTTCTTT	CASIPRDVTEAFF
.	12	.	TRBV27	TRBJ2-7	TGTGCCAGCAGGGGACTGTCCTACGAGCAGTACTTC	CASRGLSYEQYF
TRBD2	15	.	TRBV9	TRBJ2-3	TGTGCCAGCAGCGCGAGCGGGAGTCCAGTAGATACGCAGTATTTT	CASSASGSPVDTQYF
.	15	.	TRBV6-1	TRBJ2-7	TGTGCCAGCAGTGAAAGATGGGGGAAGGGGTACGAGCAGTACTTC	CASSERWGKGYEQYF
TRBD1	18	.	TRBV4-3	TRBJ2-1	TGCGCCAGCAGCCAAGAAAAAGTTGGACAGGGACAATACAATGAGCAGTTCTTC	CASSQEKVGQGQYNEQFF
.	13	once	TRBV19	TRBJ1-2	TGTGCCAGTCAGTCCCGCATGTGGGATGGCTACACCTTC	CASQSRMWDGYTF
.	19	.	TRBV6-1	TRBJ2-1	TGTGCCAGCAGTGAAAGTGTAATTACAATCAATAGGCACTACAATGAGCAGTTCTTC	CASSESVITINRHYNEQFF
TRBD2	18	.	TRBV5-1	TRBJ2-2	TGCGCCAGCAGCAGAGGGACTAGCGGACCCTTGAGGTACGGGGAGCTGTTTTTT	CASSRGTSGPLRYGELFF
.	13	.	TRBV21-1	TRBJ2-7	TGTGCCAGCGAGACGACTAGCGGGTGCGAGCAGTACTTC	CASETTSGCEQYF
.	15	.	TRBV27	TRBJ2-1	TGTGCCAGCAGAAAGGAAGGGACTGACTACAATGAGCAGTTCTTC	CASRKEGTDYNEQFF
.	13	.	TRBV7-8	TRBJ2-5	TGTGCCAGCACCGACGGAAATCAAGAGACCCAGTACTTC	CASTDGNQETQYF
.	16	.	TRBV5-4	TRBJ2-1	TGTGCCAGCAGCTTGGACGGGCTAGCCCGAGAGGATGAGCAGTTCTTC	CASSLDGLAREDEQFF
TRBD2	14	once	TRBV27	TRBJ2-1	TGTGCCAGCAGCCCAAAGGGGAGGGCCAATGAGCAGTTCTTC	CASSPKGRANEQFF
TRBD1	15	.	TRBV18	TRBJ1-2	TGTGCCAGCGAAACGGGACAGGGGGTTTCGCATGGCTACACCTTC	CASETGQGVSHGYTF
TRBD2	16	once	TRBV7-8	TRBJ2-1	TGTGCCAGCAGCTCCGGGACTAGCGGGAGAGTTGATGAGCAGTTCTTC	CASSSGTSGRVDEQFF
TRBD1	14	few	TRBV7-9	TRBJ1-5	TGTGCCAGCAGCGGAGGGACAGGGAATCAGCCCCAGCATTTT	CASSGGTGNQPQHF
.	12	.	TRBV28	TRBJ2-1	TGTGCCAGCAGTTTTAGAAACAATGAGCAGTTCTTC	CASSFRNNEQFF
.	16	.	TRBV7-9	TRBJ2-3	TGTGCCAGCAGCTTCTTATCCGGAGCCGGGCGGGATACGCAGTATTTT	CASSFLSGAGRDTQYF
.	15	.	TRBV11-2	TRBJ2-2	TGTGCCAGCAGCTTATTTGGGCTCCAGTCCGGGGAGCTGTTTTTT	CASSLFGLQSGELFF
.	14	.	TRBV29-1	TRBJ2-5	TGCAGCGTTATGTATTGGGCGGATCAAGAGACCCAGTACTTC	CSVMYWADQETQYF
TRBD1	12	.	TRBV7-9	TRBJ2-1	TGTGCCAGCAGCTTTACAGGGGACAAGCAGTTCTTC	CASSFTGDKQFF
TRBD1	16	.	TRBV5-5	TRBJ2-7	TGTGCCAGCAGCTCCTCCTTGGGACAGGTCCGCTACGAGCAGTACTTC	CASSSSLGQVRYEQYF
TRBD2	14	.	TRBV5-1	TRBJ2-7	TGCGCCAGCAGCGGGACTAGGCGAAACTACGAGCAGTACTTC	CASSGTRRNYEQYF
TRBD2	16	.	TRBV9	TRBJ2-3	TGTGCCAGCAGCCCGAGACTAGCGGGAGGGACAGATACGCAGTATTTT	CASSPRLAGGTDTQYF
.	16	.	TRBV9	TRBJ2-5	TGTGCCAGCGCTGAGTTTGAAGGCTACTCGGAAGAGACCCAGTACTTC	CASAEFEGYSEETQYF
.	15	.	TRBV4-2	TRBJ2-6	TGTGCCAGCAGCCAATTCAGCTCTGGGGCCAACGTCCTGACTTTC	CASSQFSSGANVLTF
.	14	.	TRBV18	TRBJ2-6	TGTGCCAGCTCACCACCCTCTGGGGCCAACGTCCTGACTTTC	CASSPPSGANVLTF
.	15	.	TRBV6-5	TRBJ2-7	TGTGCCAGCAGGCCCATACCAGGTTTGTCCTACGAGCAGTACTTC	CASRPIPGLSYEQYF
.	17	.	TRBV18	TRBJ1-1	TGTGCCAGCTCACCACCGTCAGTCGCTCACCTGAACACTGAAGCTTTCTTT	CASSPPSVAHLNTEAFF
TRBD1	17	.	TRBV28	TRBJ1-5	TGTGCCAGCAGTTTGGGACAGGCCTTTTATAGCAATCAGCCCCAGCATTTT	CASSLGQAFYSNQPQHF
.	16	.	TRBV7-9	TRBJ2-2	TGTGCCAGCAGCTTAGTTCGGATCCGTAACACCGGGGAGCTGTTTTTT	CASSLVRIRNTGELFF
.	16	.	TRBV27	TRBJ2-3	TGTGCCAGCAGTCCCGTTAAGTTCGGCGGGTCAGATACGCAGTATTTT	CASSPVKFGGSDTQYF
.	13	.	TRBV30	TRBJ1-1	TGTGCCTCCACGCAGGGAGCGGGAACTGAAGCTTTCTTT	CASTQGAGTEAFF